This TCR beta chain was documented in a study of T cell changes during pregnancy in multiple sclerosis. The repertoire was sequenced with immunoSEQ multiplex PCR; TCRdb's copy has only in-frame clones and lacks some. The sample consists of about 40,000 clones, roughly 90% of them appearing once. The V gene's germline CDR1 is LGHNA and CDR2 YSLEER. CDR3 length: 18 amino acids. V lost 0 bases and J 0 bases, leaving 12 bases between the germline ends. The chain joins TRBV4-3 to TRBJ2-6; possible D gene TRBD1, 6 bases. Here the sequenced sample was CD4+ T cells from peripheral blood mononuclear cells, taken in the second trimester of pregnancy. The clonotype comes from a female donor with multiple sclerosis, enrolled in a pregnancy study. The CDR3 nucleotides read TGCGCCAGCAGCCAAGAGGGGACACTACACTCTGGGGCCAACGTCCTGACTTTC. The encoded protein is CASSQEGTLHSGANVLTF.